A selection of T cell receptor beta chains follows, all from one sample in a study of vaccination effects on CD4 cells after COVID-19. The protocol was immunoSEQ multiplex PCR, while the TCRdb copy is restricted to in-frame clones and leaves out a portion. The table lists approximately 87,000 clones, 60% to 80% of them singletons. Their specific antigens are unknown. This specimen was CD4+ T cells from PBMCs cultured with HCoV-229E spike peptides, taken before COVID-19 vaccination. The receptors originated from a human donor who received a COVID-19 vaccine. Both conserved end residues are part of each CDR3. The D gene is left open where the match is weak. The size entry is marked missing in some rows and otherwise reads once, few, many or a size class.

cdr3_nt cdr3_aa d_call j_call clone_size v_call
TGCGCCAGCAGTCACATCTGGGGTCCCTCCTATAATTCACCCCTCCACTTT CASSHIWGPSYNSPLHF NA TRBJ1-6 once TRBV23-1
TGCGCCAGCAGCTTACACCAGCTAGCGGGAGGCTACAATGAGCAGTTCTTC CASSLHQLAGGYNEQFF TRBD2 TRBJ2-1 NA TRBV5-1
TGTGCCAGCAGAGACCGCCCCCGGGGGACTGAAGCTTTCTTT CASRDRPRGTEAFF NA TRBJ1-1 NA TRBV21-1
TGTGCCAGCAGCCCTGGATTGGGCAATACGCAGTATTTT CASSPGLGNTQYF NA TRBJ2-3 NA TRBV11-1
TGTGCCAGCAGCTTAGTAGCCACCGGGGAGCTGTTTTTT CASSLVATGELFF NA TRBJ2-2 NA TRBV7-9
TGCGCCAGCAGGGCCGGGACTACTAATAATTCACCCCTCCACTTT CASRAGTTNNSPLHF NA TRBJ1-6 NA TRBV5-1
TGCGCCAGCAGTCCCCCCTCCAGGGGAGTCGGGAATTCACCCCTCCACTTT CASSPPSRGVGNSPLHF NA TRBJ1-6 NA TRBV23-1
TGTGCCAGCAGCTCGGGTGGTAGCGGGGGGCCCCGCACAGATACGCAGTATTTT CASSSGGSGGPRTDTQYF TRBD2 TRBJ2-3 NA TRBV7-9
TGCGCCAGTCAGCAGGGATACTCGAACACCGGGGAGCTGTTTTTT CASQQGYSNTGELFF NA TRBJ2-2 few TRBV5-1
TGTGCCAGCAGCTTAGCTAGCGGGGTCAACACCGGGGAGCTGTTTTTT CASSLASGVNTGELFF TRBD2 TRBJ2-2 NA TRBV7-2
TGTGCCAGCAGTTACGTTTTCCAGGGAAGGCAGGACACTGAAGCTTTCTTT CASSYVFQGRQDTEAFF NA TRBJ1-1 few TRBV6-2/TRBV6-3
TGTGCCAGCAGCTTAGTGGCAGCCAACTATGGCTACACCTTC CASSLVAANYGYTF NA TRBJ1-2 NA TRBV7-2
TGTGCCAGCAGCTTAGTAGCAGGGGACTATGGCTACACCTTC CASSLVAGDYGYTF NA TRBJ1-2 NA TRBV7-2
TGTGCCAGCTCGCGATCATTGGGGAACACTGAAGCTTTCTTT CASSRSLGNTEAFF NA TRBJ1-1 few TRBV18
TGTGCCAGCAGCGAGACTAGCGGGGGGGCAAATGAGCAGTTCTTC CASSETSGGANEQFF TRBD2 TRBJ2-1 NA TRBV7-2
TGTGCCAGCTCACCAGTGGCAATGAACACTGAAGCTTTCTTT CASSPVAMNTEAFF NA TRBJ1-1 NA TRBV18
TGCGCCAGCAGCGCGGGTGCGGCAGATACGCAGTATTTT CASSAGAADTQYF NA TRBJ2-3 NA TRBV5-1
TGTGCCAGCAGCGTAGTCTTTAACTATGGCTACACCTTC CASSVVFNYGYTF NA TRBJ1-2 once TRBV9
TGTGCCAGCAGCTTGGCTAGGGAAAATTCACCCCTCCACTTT CASSLARENSPLHF NA TRBJ1-6 NA TRBV5-5
TGTGCCAGCAGCCAAGAAGGCGCTAGCGGGGGGTTTGGCTCTGGGGCCAACGTCCTGACTTTC CASSQEGASGGFGSGANVLTF TRBD2 TRBJ2-6 NA TRBV4-2
TGTGCCAGCAGCTTACTTCTCTATGAGCAGTTCTTC CASSLLLYEQFF NA TRBJ2-1 NA TRBV7-9
TGCAGCGTTCCCCATTCTAGCACAGATACGCAGTATTTT CSVPHSSTDTQYF NA TRBJ2-3 NA TRBV29-1
TGTGCCAGCTCACCATTACTAGCGGAAGGAACAGATACGCAGTATTTT CASSPLLAEGTDTQYF TRBD2 TRBJ2-3 NA TRBV18
TGTGCCACCAGTGAGTACGATGATGAGCAGTTCTTC CATSEYDDEQFF NA TRBJ2-1 NA TRBV24-1
TGTGCCAGCAGCCAATGGGGTAGCGGGGGGAACACCGGGGAGCTGTTTTTT CASSQWGSGGNTGELFF TRBD2 TRBJ2-2 NA TRBV4-2